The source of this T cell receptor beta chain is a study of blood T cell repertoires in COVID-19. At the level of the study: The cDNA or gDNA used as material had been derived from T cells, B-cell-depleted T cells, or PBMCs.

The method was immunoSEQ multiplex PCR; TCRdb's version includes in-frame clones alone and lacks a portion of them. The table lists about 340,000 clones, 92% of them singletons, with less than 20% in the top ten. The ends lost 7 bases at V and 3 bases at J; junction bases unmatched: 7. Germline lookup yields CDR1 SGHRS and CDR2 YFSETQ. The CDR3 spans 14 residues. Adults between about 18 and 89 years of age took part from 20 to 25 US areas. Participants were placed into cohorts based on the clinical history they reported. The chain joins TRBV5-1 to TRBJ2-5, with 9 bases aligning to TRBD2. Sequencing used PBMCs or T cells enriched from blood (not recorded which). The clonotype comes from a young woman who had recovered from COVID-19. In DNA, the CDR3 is TGCGCCAGCCAAAGGCCTAGCGGGAAAGAGACCCAGTACTTC. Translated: CASQRPSGKETQYF.